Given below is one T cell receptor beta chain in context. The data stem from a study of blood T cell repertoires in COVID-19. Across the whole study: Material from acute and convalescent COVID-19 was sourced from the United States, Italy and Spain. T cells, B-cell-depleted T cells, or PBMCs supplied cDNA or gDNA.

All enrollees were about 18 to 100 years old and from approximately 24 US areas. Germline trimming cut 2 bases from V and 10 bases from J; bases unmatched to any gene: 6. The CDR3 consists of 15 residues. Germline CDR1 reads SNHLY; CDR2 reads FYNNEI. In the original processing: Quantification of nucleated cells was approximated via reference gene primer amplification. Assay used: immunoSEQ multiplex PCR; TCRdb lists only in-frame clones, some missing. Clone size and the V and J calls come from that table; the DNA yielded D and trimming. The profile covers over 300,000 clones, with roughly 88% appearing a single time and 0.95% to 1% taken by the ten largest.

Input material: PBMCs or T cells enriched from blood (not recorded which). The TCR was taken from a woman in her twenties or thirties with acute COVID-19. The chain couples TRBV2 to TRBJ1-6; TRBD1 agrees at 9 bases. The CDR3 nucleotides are TGTGCCAGCAGTGAAACCACAGGGGGCAGATCACCCCTCCACTTT. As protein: CASSETTGGRSPLHF.